This T cell receptor beta chain was observed in a study of regulatory T cells in long-lasting Graves disease. General observations from the study: Authors noted too few samples as a limitation. Peripheral blood alone, not thyroid tissue, underwent study.

Trimming took 5 bases from V and 4 from J, leaving 13 bases between them. Looked up from germline, CDR1 is LNHDA and CDR2 is SQIVND (reference sequence). The CDR3 loop spans 14 amino acids. This clonotype was seen many times. Its antigen is undetermined. Specified time point: newly diagnosed GD, antithyroid drugs for less than 3 months. There was RNA extracted from PBMCs, and the TCR library was made from it. Investigators report Graves' disease was diagnosed under American Thyroid Association guidelines. HTBI primers from iRepertoire and Arm-PCR of CDR3 regions yielded the TCR beta libraries. Authors' processing steps: Segment identification across samples yielded around 61 TRBV and more than twelve TRBJ segments. Each CDR3 protein is one row after TCRdb ran MiXCR on the multiplex PCR reads. The V and J calls here are based on TCRdb, not the publication. The sample has about 320,000 distinct CDR3 sequences; more than 15% are singletons.

The source was peripheral blood mononuclear cells (PBMCs), collected at new diagnosis, from a patient treated with antithyroid drugs. J is TRBJ2-3 and V is TRBV19, with D unclear. The sequence came from a female donor with Graves disease. The chain's CDR3 is CASSLTPIPDTQYF. CDR3 DNA sequence: TGTGCCAGTAGTTTAACTCCCATCCCAGATACGCAGTATTTT.